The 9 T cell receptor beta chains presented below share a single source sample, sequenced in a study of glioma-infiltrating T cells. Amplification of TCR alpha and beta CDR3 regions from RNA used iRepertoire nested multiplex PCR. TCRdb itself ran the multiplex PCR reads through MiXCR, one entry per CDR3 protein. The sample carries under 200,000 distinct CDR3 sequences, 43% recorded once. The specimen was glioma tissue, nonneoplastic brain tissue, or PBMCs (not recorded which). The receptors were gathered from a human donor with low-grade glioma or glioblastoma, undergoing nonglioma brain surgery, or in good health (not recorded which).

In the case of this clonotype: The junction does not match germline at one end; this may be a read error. This CDR3 is CASTEGATGEMFF. The CDR3 nucleotides read TGTGCCAGCACCGAGGGCGCCACCGGGGAGATGTTTTTT. The chain uses TRBV28 and TRBJ2-2, with D perhaps TRBD2 (5 bases). The CDR3 consists of 13 residues. Germline V gene sequence: CDR1 MDHEN, CDR2 SYDVKM.

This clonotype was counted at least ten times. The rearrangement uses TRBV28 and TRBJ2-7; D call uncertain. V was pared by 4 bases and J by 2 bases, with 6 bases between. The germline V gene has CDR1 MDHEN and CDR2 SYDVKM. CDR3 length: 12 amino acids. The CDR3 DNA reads TGTGCCAGCAGTTCCACAGCCTACGAGCAGTACTTC. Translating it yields CASSSTAYEQYF.

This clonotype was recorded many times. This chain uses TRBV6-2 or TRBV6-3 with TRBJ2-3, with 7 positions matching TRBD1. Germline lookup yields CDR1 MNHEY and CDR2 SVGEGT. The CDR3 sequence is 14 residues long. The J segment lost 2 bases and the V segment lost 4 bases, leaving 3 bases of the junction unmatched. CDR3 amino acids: CASSLGQVTDTQYF. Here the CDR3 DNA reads TGTGCCAGCAGTTTAGGACAGGTCACAGATACGCAGTATTTT.

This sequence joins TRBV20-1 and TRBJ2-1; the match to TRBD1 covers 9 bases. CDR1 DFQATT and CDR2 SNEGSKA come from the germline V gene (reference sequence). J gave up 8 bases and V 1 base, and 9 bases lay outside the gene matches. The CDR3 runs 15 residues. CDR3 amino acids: CSARVNRDRDYEQFF. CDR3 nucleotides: TGCAGTGCTAGAGTCAACCGGGACAGGGACTATGAGCAGTTCTTC.

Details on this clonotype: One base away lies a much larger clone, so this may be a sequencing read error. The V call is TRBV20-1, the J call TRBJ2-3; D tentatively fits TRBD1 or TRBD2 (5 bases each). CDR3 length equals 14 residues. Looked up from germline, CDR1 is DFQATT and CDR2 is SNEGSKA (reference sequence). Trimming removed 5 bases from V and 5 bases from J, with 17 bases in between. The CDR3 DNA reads TGCAGTGCTCAACCCTCGGGGCCCAAAGATACGCAGTATTTT. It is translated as CSAQPSGPKDTQYF.

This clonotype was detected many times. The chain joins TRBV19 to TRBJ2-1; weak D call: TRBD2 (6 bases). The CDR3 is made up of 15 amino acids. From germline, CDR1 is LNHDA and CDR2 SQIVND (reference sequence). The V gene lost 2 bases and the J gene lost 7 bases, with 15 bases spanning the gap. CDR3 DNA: TGTGCCAGTAGTATATCGGCTAGCGCCGGGAATGAGCAGTTCTTC. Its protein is CASSISASAGNEQFF. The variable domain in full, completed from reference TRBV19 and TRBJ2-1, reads DGGITQSPKYLFRKEGQNVTLSCEQNLNHDAMYWYRQDPGQGLRLIYYSQIVNDFQKGDIAEGYSVSREKKESFPLTVTSAQKNPTAFYLCASSISASAGNEQFFGPGTRLTVL.

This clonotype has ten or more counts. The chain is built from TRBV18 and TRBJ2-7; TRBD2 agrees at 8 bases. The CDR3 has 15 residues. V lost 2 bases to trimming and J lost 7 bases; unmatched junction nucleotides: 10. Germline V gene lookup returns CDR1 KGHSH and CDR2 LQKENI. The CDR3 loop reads CASSPSGLVHREQYF. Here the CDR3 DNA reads TGTGCCAGCTCACCATCGGGACTAGTTCACCGGGAGCAGTACTTC.

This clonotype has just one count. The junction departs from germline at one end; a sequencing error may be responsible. CDR3 coding DNA: TGTGCCAGCAGCCCAAGACAGGGGGGCTCTTATAGCAAAGATACGCAGTATTTT. It is translated as CASSPRQGGSYSKDTQYF. This sequence joins TRBV19 and TRBJ2-3, with TRBD1 matching over 9 bases. The CDR3 has 18 residues. Germline loops: CDR1 LNHDA, CDR2 SQIVND (reference sequence).

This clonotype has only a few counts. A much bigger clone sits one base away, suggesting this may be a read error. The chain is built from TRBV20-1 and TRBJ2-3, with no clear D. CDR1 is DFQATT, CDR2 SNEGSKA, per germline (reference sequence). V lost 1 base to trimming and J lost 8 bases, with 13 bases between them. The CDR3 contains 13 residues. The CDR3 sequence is CSARVSGQGTQYF. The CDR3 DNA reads TGCAGTGCTAGAGTTTCAGGCCAAGGTACGCAGTATTTT.